The T cell receptor (beta chain) under discussion was sequenced for a study of blood T cell repertoires in COVID-19. Assay: immunoSEQ multiplex PCR; the TCRdb copy retains only in-frame clones and omits some. Of 130,000 or so clones listed, over 80% are singletons. In terms of age and location, participants ranged from roughly 18 to 89 years and lived in fewer than 30 US areas. The CDR3 is made up of 16 amino acids. The V end lost 4 bases, the J end lost 5 bases, and 19 bases lay between the germline ends. Germline lookup yields CDR1 SGHRS and CDR2 YFSETQ. The receptor was derived from a man aged 30-40 years who had recovered from COVID-19. The chain couples TRBV5-1 to TRBJ2-1; D perhaps matches TRBD2 (5 bases). Source material: PBMCs or T cells enriched from blood (not recorded which). The DNA of the CDR3 is TGCGCCAGCAGCCCGGGATCATCCCCCTCGGACAATGAGCAGTTCTTC. Protein product: CASSPGSSPSDNEQFF.